The 14 T cell receptor beta chains in this list originate from one sample, sequenced in a study of blood T cells in healthy people across ages. With a J-beta primer mix and a sample-barcoded 5' primer, a second PCR ran 7 to 11 cycles. TCRdb used MiXCR to reprocess the 5' RACE reads, holding one entry per CDR3 protein. The sample shows approximately 800,000 distinct CDR3 sequences, roughly 60% of them seen only once. The sequenced material came from blood. The receptors were gathered from a man aged 25 to 40 in good health.

The chain is built from TRBV5-1 and TRBJ2-1, with 8 bases that match TRBD2. Near its end, the DNA agrees better with TRBJ2-7, so the J call may be wrong. The CDR3 is made up of 17 amino acids. Germline lookup yields CDR1 SGHRS and CDR2 YFSETQ. CDR3 amino acids: CASSFGGGRTNYNEQYF. The CDR3 DNA is TGCGCCAGCAGCTTCGGGGGGGGCAGGACTAACTACAATGAGCAGTACTTC.

This clonotype showed up just once. The chain joins TRBV12-5 to TRBJ1-5; D unresolved. The germline V gene encodes CDR1 LGHNT and CDR2 FRNRAP. CDR3 length: 13 residues. The ends were cut back, 6 bases at V and 3 bases at J, with 9 bases in the middle. Here the CDR3 DNA reads TGTGCTAGTGGCACGGGAGTCAATCAGCCCCAGCATTTT. This sequence encodes CASGTGVNQPQHF.

This chain uses TRBV20-1 with TRBJ2-7; 9 bases are shared with TRBD2. The V gene's germline CDR1 is DFQATT and CDR2 SNEGSKA (reference sequence). V lost 0 bases and J lost 7; bases outside the gene matches: 16. The CDR3 runs to 17 residues. The CDR3 nucleotides read TGCAGTGCTAGAGACTATAGAGCGGGAGGTAAGGAGGATGAGCAGTACTTC. Residues: CSARDYRAGGKEDEQYF.

The chain uses TRBV5-1 and TRBJ2-1, with 8 bases aligning to TRBD1. V gave up 5 bases and J gave up 8 bases; unmatched junction bases: 12. Germline V gene lookup returns CDR1 SGHRS and CDR2 YFSETQ. This CDR3 is built from 15 residues. The CDR3 DNA is TGCGCCAGCAGGCTACAGGGGGAAGGGGTCGATGAGCAGTTCTTC. Translation gives CASRLQGEGVDEQFF.

The chain recombines TRBV9 with TRBJ2-1; TRBD2 matches 8 bases. The V gene end was trimmed by 4 bases and the J gene end by 9 bases; junction bases not matched to a gene: 12. Germline V lookup: CDR1 SGDLS, CDR2 YYNGEE. The CDR3 length is 15 residues. The CDR3 sequence: CASSHSLPGRGEQFF. DNA of the CDR3: TGTGCCAGCAGCCATTCCCTACCCGGGAGGGGTGAGCAGTTCTTC.

This clonotype was counted only a few times. This chain uses TRBV12-3 or TRBV12-4 with TRBJ2-7, with D possibly being TRBD2 (6 bases). V lost 4 bases and J lost 6, with 10 bases in between. This CDR3 has 12 residues. The CDR3, as DNA: TGTGCCAGCAGTTCCGGGGGTGCCGAGCAGTACTTC. This sequence encodes CASSSGGAEQYF.

This chain links TRBV7-2 with TRBJ2-1; possible D gene TRBD1, 6 bases. V was cut by 1 base and J by 0 bases, with 10 bases left in between. The CDR3 contains 16 residues. CDR1 and CDR2 (germline): SGHTA, FQGNSA. This CDR3 reads CASSLVRGSSYNEQFF. The CDR3 DNA is TGTGCCAGCAGCTTAGTTAGGGGGAGCTCCTACAATGAGCAGTTCTTC.

This clonotype has just a few counts. This chain links TRBV7-2 with TRBJ2-3; D is perhaps TRBD2 (6 bases). The CDR3 runs to 14 residues. The V gene's germline CDR1 is SGHTA and CDR2 FQGNSA. Trimming shortened V by 7 bases and J by 0 bases, and 11 bases separated the two germline ends. The CDR3 DNA reads as TGTGCCAGCACCTGGGGGACTAGCACAGATACGCAGTATTTT. This translates into CASTWGTSTDTQYF.

This chain joins TRBV27 and TRBJ2-5; D tentatively fits TRBD1 or TRBD2 (11 bases each). Germline CDR1 MNHEY, CDR2 SMNVEV (reference sequence). Trimming stripped 6 bases from V and 2 bases from J, with 25 bases between. The CDR3 extends over 18 amino acids. The CDR3 nucleotides are TGTGCCAGCAGACGGGACAGGGGGACTAGCGGCCTACAAGAGACCCAGTACTTC. Its protein is CASRRDRGTSGLQETQYF.

The chain joins TRBV29-1 to TRBJ1-1, with D possibly matching TRBD1 (6 bases). Looked up from germline, CDR1 is SQVTM and CDR2 is ANQGSEA. CDR3 length equals 13 residues. V was cut by 4 bases and J by 5 bases, with 14 bases left in between. The CDR3 nucleotides are TGCAGCGTTGGTACGGGGGCGCGGACTGAAGCTTTCTTT. It codes for CSVGTGARTEAFF.

The chain employs TRBV7-2 and TRBJ2-1; no clear D. Germline V gene sequence: CDR1 SGHTA, CDR2 FQGNSA. V gave up 3 bases and J gave up 10 bases, with 13 bases separating them. The CDR3 covers 13 residues. The CDR3 DNA sequence: TGTGCCAGCAGCTTCTTCCGGGCTTGGGAGCAGTTCTTC. Protein sequence: CASSFFRAWEQFF.

The table lists this clonotype with a few counts. The chain carries TRBV18 and TRBJ1-6; D not certain. V was trimmed by 2 bases and J by 8 bases, leaving 4 bases between them. This CDR3 region has 12 residues. Germline V gives CDR1 KGHSH, CDR2 LQKENI. For the CDR3, the DNA is TGTGCCAGCTCACCAGGGGATTCACCCCTCCACTTT. Amino acids: CASSPGDSPLHF.

The V gene is TRBV13, the J gene TRBJ2-1, with TRBD2 matching 11 bases. The CDR3 runs 16 residues. V lost 0 bases and J lost 9; bases outside the gene matches: 7. Germline loops: CDR1 PRHDT, CDR2 FYEKMQ (reference sequence). The CDR3: CASSLGTSGVFGEQFF. DNA of the CDR3: TGTGCCAGCAGCTTAGGGACTAGCGGGGTTTTTGGTGAGCAGTTCTTC.

The V gene is TRBV7-9, the J gene TRBJ1-5; 8 bases agree with TRBD1. CDR1 and CDR2 (germline): SEHNR, FQNEAQ (reference sequence). The CDR3 extends over 17 amino acids. V was pared by 5 bases and J by 5 bases, with 14 bases of the junction left unmatched. CDR3 residues: CASSPTLDRGKDQPQHF. The CDR3 nucleotides read TGTGCCAGCAGCCCAACCCTTGACAGGGGAAAGGATCAGCCCCAGCATTTT.